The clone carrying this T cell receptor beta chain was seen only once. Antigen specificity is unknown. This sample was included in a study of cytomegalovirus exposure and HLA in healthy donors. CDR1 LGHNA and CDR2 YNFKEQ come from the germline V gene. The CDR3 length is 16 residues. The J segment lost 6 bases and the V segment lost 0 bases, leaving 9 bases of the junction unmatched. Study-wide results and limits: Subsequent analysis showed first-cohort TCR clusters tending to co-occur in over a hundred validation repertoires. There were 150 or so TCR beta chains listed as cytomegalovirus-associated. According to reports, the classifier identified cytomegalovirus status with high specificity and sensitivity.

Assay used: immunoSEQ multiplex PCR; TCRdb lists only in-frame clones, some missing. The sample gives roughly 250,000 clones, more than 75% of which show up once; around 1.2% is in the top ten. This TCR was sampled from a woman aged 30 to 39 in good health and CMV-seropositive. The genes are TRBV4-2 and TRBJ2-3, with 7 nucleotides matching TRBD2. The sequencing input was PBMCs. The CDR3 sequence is CASSQDYRELADTQYF. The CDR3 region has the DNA TGTGCCAGCAGCCAAGATTACCGGGAACTAGCGGATACGCAGTATTTT.